A selection of T cell receptor beta chains follows, all from one sample in a study of shared clonotypes between healthy human individuals. Using immunoSEQ multiplex PCR, the repertoire was profiled, and TCRdb retains in-frame clones only, with some absent. The data hold tens of thousands of clones, with around 57% observed a single time. The specimen sequenced was memory CD8+ T cells sorted from blood. These receptors were collected from a man younger than 45 in good health. The CDR3 runs from the conserved cysteine through the conserved F or W.

V gene	J gene	CDR3 protein
TRBV25-1	TRBJ1-4	CASSPPGGGGKLFF
TRBV5-1	TRBJ2-3	CASREGTGGTDTQYF
TRBV25-1	TRBJ1-2	CASGGGMDGYTF
TRBV16	TRBJ2-7	CASSRSLYEQYF
TRBV29-1	TRBJ2-1	CSVVAGGVEQFF
TRBV6-1	TRBJ2-7	CASSEVASGTYEQYF
TRBV6-5	TRBJ1-4	CASSYNVGARNEKLFF
TRBV7-8	TRBJ2-6	CASSSHSSGPHSGANVLTF
TRBV28	TRBJ1-1	CASIGIRGFVTEAFF
TRBV27	TRBJ2-3	CASRPGLDTDTQYF
TRBV7-9	TRBJ2-7	CASSLRGGQGPPYEQYF
TRBV28	TRBJ1-3	CASSLWDTIYF
TRBV5-1	TRBJ2-1	CASSGIEWEFNEQFF
TRBV5-6	TRBJ2-7	CASSLGDNYYEQYF
TRBV7-8	TRBJ2-1	CASSLDPGQGGNEQFF
TRBV9	TRBJ2-1	CASSFGTDYYNEQFF
TRBV14	TRBJ2-7	CASSQARGAITEQYF
TRBV28	TRBJ2-7	CASSLNRDFSYEQYF
TRBV11-2	TRBJ1-2	CASSGQGGDGYTF
TRBV7-9	TRBJ2-5	CASSLDLDRAVQETQYF
TRBV7-9	TRBJ1-1	CASSLEMGSSPEAFF
TRBV30	TRBJ2-1	CAWSVLAGTGEQFF
TRBV6-1	TRBJ1-2	CASSDTRRQAYGYTF
TRBV5-1	TRBJ2-7	CASSLSDLHYEQYF
TRBV5-5	TRBJ2-3	CASTILRTIYF
TRBV11-2	TRBJ2-1	CASSLRFDNNEQFF
TRBV10-1	TRBJ2-2	CASSDRLTGELFF
TRBV6-1	TRBJ2-7	CASSEMRSWSYEQYF
TRBV4-1	TRBJ2-2	CASSFRLAGHTGELFF
TRBV28	TRBJ1-4	CASSFYRGATNEKLFF
TRBV28	TRBJ2-5	CASSFGEQETQYF
TRBV2	TRBJ2-7	CASKGGQGYEQYF
TRBV28	TRBJ2-7	CASTGGPYEQYF
TRBV7-9	TRBJ2-1	CASSEQRERSYNEQFF